Following are 3 T cell receptor beta chains from one sample sequenced in a study of chemoradiotherapy in HPV16-positive cancers. Profiling relied on immunoSEQ multiplex PCR, and the TCRdb table lists in-frame clones only, not all of them. The data hold 4,000 to 6,000 clones, with 91% observed a single time. This sample comprised tumor tissue, obtained from a patient who underwent chemoradiotherapy. Receptor source: a human donor with HPV-associated anogenital cancer.

The rearrangement joins TRBV5-4 to TRBJ2-2; 11 bases agree with TRBD1. Germline V CDR1 and CDR2: SGHNT, YYREEE (reference sequence). The V and J ends lost 4 bases and 6 bases, in that order; junction bases with no gene match: 8. CDR3 length: 16 residues. The CDR3 loop reads CASSPWGTGGSGELFF. The CDR3, as DNA: TGTGCCAGCAGCCCATGGGGGACAGGGGGTTCCGGGGAGCTGTTTTTT. The variable domain in full, with the rest retrieved from reference TRBV5-4 and TRBJ2-2, is ETGVTQSPTHLIKTRGQQVTLRCSSQSGHNTVSWYQQALGQGPQFIFQYYREEENGRGNFPPRFSGLQFPNYSSELNVNALELDDSALYLCASSPWGTGGSGELFFGEGSRLTVL.

This clone was found a few times. This sequence joins TRBV4-2 and TRBJ2-2; D gene uncertain. CDR1 LGHNA and CDR2 YNFKEQ come from the germline V gene. Trimming removed 2 bases at V and 3 bases at J, with 7 bases between. CDR3 length: 14 amino acids. The CDR3 DNA sequence: TGTGCCAGCAGCCAACAGACGGACACCGGGGAGCTGTTTTTT. It is translated as CASSQQTDTGELFF.

This clone has more than one count but fewer than ten. The chain is built from TRBV11-3 and TRBJ2-1; 10 bases align to TRBD2. Germline V CDR1 and CDR2: SGHNT, YENEEA. J was trimmed by 7 bases and V by 5 bases; bases with no gene match: 11. CDR3 length equals 16 residues. As DNA, the CDR3 is TGTGCCAGCAGCCAGGCGATAGCGGGAGGTGGGAATGAGCAGTTCTTC. Its translation is CASSQAIAGGGNEQFF.